This T cell receptor (beta chain) was sequenced for a study of a mutant IDH1 vaccine in newly diagnosed glioma. Study as a whole: The vaccination schedule gave patients eight doses in weeks 1, 3, 5, 7, 11, 15, 19 and 23. Earlier therapy was either radiotherapy, temozolomide, or both, and most got both. Findings and limits, study-wide: It seemed that pseudoprogression was not linked to changes in the top peripheral T cell clonotypes.

Assay: immunoSEQ multiplex PCR; the TCRdb copy retains only in-frame clones and omits some. The sample includes 30,000 to 40,000 clones, over 80% of them seen just once. The time point was: week 11, during vaccination. Topical imiquimod was applied with each vaccine dose, which held 300 ug of mutant IDH1 20-mer peptide. Newly diagnosed WHO grade 3 or 4 IDH1-mutant, ATRX-lost astrocytomas were identified in the donors. Worth noting for this clone: Its antigen remains unknown.

Per germline, CDR1 SGDLS and CDR2 YYNGEE. The length of the CDR3 is 11 residues. V gave up 2 bases and J gave up 9 bases, with 5 bases separating them. Here the sequenced sample was PBMCs, taken from a glioma patient whose treatment included an IDH1 peptide vaccine. This receptor was taken from a man aged 40-50 years with glioma. The J gene is TRBJ2-2, the V gene TRBV9; D ambiguous. CDR3 nucleotide sequence: TGTGCCAGCAGCGTCCTCCGGGAGCTGTTTTTT. Its protein product is CASSVLRELFF. The full variable domain, its missing parts supplied by reference TRBV9 and TRBJ2-2, is DSGVTQTPKHLITATGQRVTLRCSPRSGDLSVYWYQQSLDQGLQFLIQYYNGEERAKGNILERFSAQQFPDLHSELNLSSLELGDSALYFCASSVLRELFFGEGSRLTVL.